The TCR beta chain described here comes from a study of T-cell memory formation after mild COVID-19. Overall study findings and caveats: Specificity for SARS-CoV-2 was not confirmed among the second-wave clones peaking on day 37. In pre-infection memory, a portion of responding clones appeared, which suggested that cross-reactive memory joined. Later expanders leaned CD4+, whereas day 15 to 85 contracting clones were balanced CD4/CD8.

TCRdb re-called the 5' RACE reads with MiXCR, one entry per CDR3 protein. The data contain tens of thousands of distinct CDR3 sequences, around 14% of them singletons. Looked up from germline, CDR1 is MNHNY and CDR2 is SVGAGI (reference sequence). Unmatched junction bases numbered 9, after V lost 4 bases and J lost 4 bases. CDR3 length equals 15 residues. About this clonotype: Its antigen is undetermined.

Sequencing was done on a sample of PBMCs or a T cell subset sorted from them (not recorded which). This TCR was sampled from an adult woman who had mild COVID-19 (a few samples of this study predate the infection). Cell type and time point are not known. The rearrangement joins TRBV6-6 to TRBJ2-7; 8 bases align to TRBD1. CDR3 protein: CASSSPRTGSYEQYF. DNA of the CDR3: TGTGCCAGCAGTTCCCCCAGGACAGGGTCGTACGAGCAGTACTTC.